This TCR beta chain was found in a study of OX40 agonist ivuxolimab in advanced cancers. Profiling relied on immunoSEQ multiplex PCR, and the TCRdb table lists in-frame clones only, not all of them. The sample lists about 75,000 clones, roughly 90% occurring once. This CDR3 contains 16 residues. Germline values: CDR1 SEHNR, CDR2 FQNEAQ (reference sequence). V lost 0 bases to trimming and J lost 4 bases, with 13 bases between them. The gene calls are TRBV7-9 and TRBJ1-5; D is possibly TRBD1 (5 bases). The sample consisted of CD4+ or CD8+ T cells sorted from blood, taken in a trial of the OX40 agonist ivuxolimab. The clonotype was recovered from an adult with an advanced solid tumor such as melanoma, head and neck, liver or kidney cancer. The CDR3 nucleotides are TGTGCCAGCAGCTTAGCGTTGCAGGGAGTTAATCAGCCCCAGCATTTT. It is translated as CASSLALQGVNQPQHF.